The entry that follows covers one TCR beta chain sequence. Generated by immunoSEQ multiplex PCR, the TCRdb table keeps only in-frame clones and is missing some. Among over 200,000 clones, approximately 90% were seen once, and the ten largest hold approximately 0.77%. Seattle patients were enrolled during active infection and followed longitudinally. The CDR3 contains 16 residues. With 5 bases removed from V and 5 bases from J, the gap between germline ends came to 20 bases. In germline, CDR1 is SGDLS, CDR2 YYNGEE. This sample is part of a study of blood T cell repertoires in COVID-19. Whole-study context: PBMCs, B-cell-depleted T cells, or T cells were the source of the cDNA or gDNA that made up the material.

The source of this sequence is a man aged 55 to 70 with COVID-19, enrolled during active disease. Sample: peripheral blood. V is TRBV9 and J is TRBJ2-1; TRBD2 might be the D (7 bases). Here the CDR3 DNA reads TGTGCCAGCAGTGGCGGGGGCCCCAATCTAAACAATGAGCAGTTCTTC. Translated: CASSGGGPNLNNEQFF.